What follows are 13 T cell receptor beta chains derived from one specimen sequenced in a study of control samples from healthy donors and cancer patients (TCRdb year 2020). The library was made by the immunoSEQ multiplex PCR assay. This immuneACCESS table, as held by TCRdb, lists in-frame sequences with V and J called but not all clones. Of the missing ones, under half trace to an unresolved V gene in checked studies; the others have no known cause. Counted in this sample were 50,000 to 55,000 clones; approximately 89% of them appeared once. Roughly 1.4% of the sample belongs to the ten largest clones. The sequencing sample was made of PBMCs. These receptors all stem from a man between 40 and 49 years old with colorectal cancer.

This chain uses TRBV5-1 with TRBJ2-5; no definite D call. This CDR3 is 15 amino acids long. Germline CDR1 and CDR2: SGHRS and YFSETQ. V lost 2 bases and J lost 4, with 15 bases in between. CDR3: CASSLPDPLGETQYF. In DNA form, the CDR3 reads TGCGCCAGCAGCTTACCAGACCCCTTGGGAGAGACCCAGTACTTC.

This rearrangement joins TRBV11-2 to TRBJ2-1; 7 nucleotides agree with TRBD2. The CDR3 covers 15 residues. The V gene end was trimmed by 8 bases and the J gene end by 1 base; junction bases not matched to a gene: 8. The germline gives CDR1 SGHAT, CDR2 FQNNGV. In DNA form, the CDR3 reads TGTGCCAGCCGCCGGTGGGGGGGGTCCTACAATGAGCAGTTCTTC. Translated: CASRRWGGSYNEQFF.

This chain uses TRBV6-4 with TRBJ2-2, with D perhaps matching TRBD2 (6 bases). The CDR3 has 14 residues. Germline CDR1 reads MRHNA; CDR2 reads SNTAGT. The V end was cut by 0 bases, the J end by 7 bases, with 9 bases between. The CDR3 loop reads CASSDSGGNGELFF. CDR3 nucleotides: TGTGCCAGCAGTGACTCCGGGGGAAACGGGGAGCTGTTTTTT.

This chain connects TRBV7-8 to TRBJ1-4; TRBD1 matches 8 bases. From germline, CDR1 is SGHVS and CDR2 FQNEAQ. J was trimmed by 8 bases and V by 1 base; bases with no gene match: 12. This CDR3 is built from 17 residues. The CDR3 region is CASSLGISRGQGEKLFF. In DNA, the CDR3 is TGTGCCAGCAGCTTAGGGATCAGCAGGGGGCAAGGAGAAAAACTGTTTTTT. Based on the CDR3 plus reference TRBV7-8 and TRBJ1-4, the full variable domain is GAGVSQSPRYKVAKRGQDVALRCDPISGHVSLFWYQQALGQGPEFLTYFQNEAQLDKSGLPSDRFFAERPEGSVSTLKIQRTQQEDSAVYLCASSLGISRGQGEKLFFGSGTQLSVL.

The gene calls are TRBV30 and TRBJ2-2; no definite D call. This CDR3 is built from 11 residues. CDR1 is GTSNPN and CDR2 is SVGIG in the germline V gene (reference sequence). Trimming shortened V by 4 bases and J by 7 bases, and 7 bases separated the two germline ends. CDR3 nucleotide sequence: TGTGCCTGGAACGGTGTCGGGGAGCTGTTTTTT. Amino acid sequence: CAWNGVGELFF.

The chain couples TRBV9 to TRBJ1-2; D is ambiguous. This CDR3 region has 13 residues. Germline V lookup: CDR1 SGDLS, CDR2 YYNGEE. V was pared by 0 bases and J by 0 bases, with 3 bases between. The CDR3: CASSVGANYGYTF. The CDR3 DNA sequence: TGTGCCAGCAGCGTAGGGGCTAACTATGGCTACACCTTC. Complete variable domain (other parts from reference TRBV9 and TRBJ1-2): DSGVTQTPKHLITATGQRVTLRCSPRSGDLSVYWYQQSLDQGLQFLIQYYNGEERAKGNILERFSAQQFPDLHSELNLSSLELGDSALYFCASSVGANYGYTFGSGTRLTVV.

This chain links TRBV27 with TRBJ2-7; no definite D call. V was pared by 5 bases and J by 2 bases, with 16 bases between. CDR1 and CDR2 from the germline V gene are MNHEY and SMNVEV (reference sequence). The CDR3 is 15 residues long. CDR3 sequence reads: CASSPRSRAAYEQYF. The CDR3 bases are TGTGCCAGCAGTCCACGGAGCAGAGCAGCCTACGAGCAGTACTTC.

The chain recombines TRBV6-6 with TRBJ2-5, with D unresolved. The V gene's germline CDR1 is MNHNY and CDR2 SVGAGI (reference sequence). CDR3 length: 16 residues. The V end lost 9 bases, the J end lost 1 base, and 21 bases lay between the germline ends. In DNA form, the CDR3 reads TGTGCCAGTCGGCCTGACACAGCGTTAGTCCAAGAGACCCAGTACTTC. It is translated as CASRPDTALVQETQYF.

The chain recombines TRBV10-3 with TRBJ2-3, with 7 bases identical to TRBD1. The CDR3 is 15 residues long. Trimming cost V 6 bases and J 0 bases; bases outside gene matches: 6. Per the germline V gene, CDR1 is ENHRY and CDR2 is SYGVKD. The CDR3 coding sequence is TGTGCCATCAGCAAGGACAGGATTAGCACAGATACGCAGTATTTT. Translation: CAISKDRISTDTQYF.

This sequence joins TRBV11-3 and TRBJ2-1; TRBD1 matches at 8 bases. Losses at the gene ends were 5 bases for V and 0 bases for J; bases not matched to a gene: 3. This CDR3 comprises 15 residues. CDR1 and CDR2 from the germline V gene are SGHNT and YENEEA. CDR3 nucleotides: TGTGCCAGCAGCGAGGGACAGGTCTCCTACAATGAGCAGTTCTTC. It codes for CASSEGQVSYNEQFF.

The chain is built from TRBV30 and TRBJ1-4, with D possibly TRBD1 on 6 matching bases. The CDR3 has 15 amino acids. V was shortened by 4 bases and J by 4 bases, with 16 bases between the two germline ends. Germline V CDR1 and CDR2: GTSNPN, SVGIG (reference sequence). The CDR3 region has the DNA TGTGCCTGGACTCTGATGGGGGCTCGTAATGAAAAACTGTTTTTT. Its translation is CAWTLMGARNEKLFF.

The rearrangement joins TRBV5-1 to TRBJ1-2; weak D call: TRBD1 (5 bases). CDR3 length: 15 amino acids. Looked up from germline, CDR1 is SGHRS and CDR2 is YFSETQ. V was clipped by 4 bases and J by 0 bases, with 13 bases between them. The chain's CDR3 is CASSPEGTANYGYTF. The CDR3 DNA reads TGCGCCAGCAGCCCCGAAGGGACGGCTAACTATGGCTACACCTTC.

The chain uses TRBV29-1 and TRBJ1-1, with 7 bases aligning to TRBD1. The CDR3 runs to 14 residues. CDR1 is SQVTM, CDR2 ANQGSEA, per germline. V was clipped by 7 bases and J by 1 base; unmatched bases: 9. CDR3 region: CSGQVGQANTEAFF. DNA for the CDR3: TGCAGCGGCCAAGTAGGACAGGCGAACACTGAAGCTTTCTTT.